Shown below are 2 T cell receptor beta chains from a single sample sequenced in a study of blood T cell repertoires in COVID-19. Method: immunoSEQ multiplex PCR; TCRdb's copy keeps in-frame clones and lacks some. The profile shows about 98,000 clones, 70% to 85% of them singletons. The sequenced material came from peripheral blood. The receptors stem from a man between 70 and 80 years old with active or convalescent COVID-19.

The CDR3 coding sequence is TGTGCCAGCAGCTCCGCGGGGACAGATCTCACTAGCGAGCAGTACTTC. Translation gives CASSSAGTDLTSEQYF. This chain joins TRBV7-2 and TRBJ2-7, with a weak D call TRBD1 (7 bases). There are 16 residues in the CDR3. V was trimmed by 4 bases and J by 6 bases, leaving 22 bases between them. Germline V gene lookup returns CDR1 SGHTA and CDR2 FQGNSA. The variable domain in full, completed from reference TRBV7-2 and TRBJ2-7, reads GAGVSQSPSNKVTEKGKDVELRCDPISGHTALYWYRQSLGQGLEFLIYFQGNSAPDKSGLPSDRFSAERTGGSVSTLTIQRTQQEDSAVYLCASSSAGTDLTSEQYFGPGTRLTVT.

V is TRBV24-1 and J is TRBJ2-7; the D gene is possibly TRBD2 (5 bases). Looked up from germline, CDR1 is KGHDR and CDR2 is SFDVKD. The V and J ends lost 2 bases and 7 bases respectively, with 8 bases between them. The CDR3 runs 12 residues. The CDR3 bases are TGTGCCACCAGTGATTCCCGCGGGGAGCAGTACTTC. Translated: CATSDSRGEQYF.